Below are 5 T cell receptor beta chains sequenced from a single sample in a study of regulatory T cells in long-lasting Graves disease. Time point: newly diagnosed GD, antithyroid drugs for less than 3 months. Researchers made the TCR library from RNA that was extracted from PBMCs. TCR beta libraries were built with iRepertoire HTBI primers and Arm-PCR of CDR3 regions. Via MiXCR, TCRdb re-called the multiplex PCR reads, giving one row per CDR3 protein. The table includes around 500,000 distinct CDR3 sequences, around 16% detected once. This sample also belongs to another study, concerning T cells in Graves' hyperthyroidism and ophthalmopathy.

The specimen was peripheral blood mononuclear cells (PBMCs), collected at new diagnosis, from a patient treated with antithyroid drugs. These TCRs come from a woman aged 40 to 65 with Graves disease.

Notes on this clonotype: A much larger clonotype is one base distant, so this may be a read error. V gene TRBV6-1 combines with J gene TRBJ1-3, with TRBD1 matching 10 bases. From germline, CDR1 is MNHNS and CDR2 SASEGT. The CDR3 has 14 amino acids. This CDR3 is CASSQGQGGSTIYF. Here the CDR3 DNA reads TGTGCCAGCAGTCAAGGACAGGGGGGAAGCACCATATATTTT.

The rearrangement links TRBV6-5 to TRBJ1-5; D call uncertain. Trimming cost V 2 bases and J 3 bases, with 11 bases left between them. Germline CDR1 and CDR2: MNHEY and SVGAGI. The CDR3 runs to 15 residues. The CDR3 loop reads CASSYAAGVNQPQHF. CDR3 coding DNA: TGTGCCAGCAGTTACGCGGCGGGAGTCAATCAGCCCCAGCATTTT.

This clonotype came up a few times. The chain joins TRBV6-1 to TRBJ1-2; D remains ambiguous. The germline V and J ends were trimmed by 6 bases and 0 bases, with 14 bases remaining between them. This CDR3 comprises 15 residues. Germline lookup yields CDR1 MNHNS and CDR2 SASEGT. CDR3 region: CASSPSWAANYGYTF. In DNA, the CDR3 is TGTGCCAGCAGCCCCTCCTGGGCAGCTAACTATGGCTACACCTTC.

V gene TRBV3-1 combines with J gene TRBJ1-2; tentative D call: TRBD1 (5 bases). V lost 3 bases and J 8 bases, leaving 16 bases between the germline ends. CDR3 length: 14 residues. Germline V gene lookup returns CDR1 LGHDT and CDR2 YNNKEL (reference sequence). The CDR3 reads CASSQGRAEGGYTF. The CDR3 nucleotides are TGTGCCAGCAGCCAGGGCCGAGCGGAGGGGGGCTACACCTTC.

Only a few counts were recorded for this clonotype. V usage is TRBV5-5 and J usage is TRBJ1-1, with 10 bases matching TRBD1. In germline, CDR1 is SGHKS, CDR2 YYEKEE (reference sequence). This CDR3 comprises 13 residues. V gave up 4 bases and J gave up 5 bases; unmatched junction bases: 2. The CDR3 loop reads CASSGTGVTEAFF. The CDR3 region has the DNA TGTGCCAGCAGCGGGACAGGGGTGACTGAAGCTTTCTTT.